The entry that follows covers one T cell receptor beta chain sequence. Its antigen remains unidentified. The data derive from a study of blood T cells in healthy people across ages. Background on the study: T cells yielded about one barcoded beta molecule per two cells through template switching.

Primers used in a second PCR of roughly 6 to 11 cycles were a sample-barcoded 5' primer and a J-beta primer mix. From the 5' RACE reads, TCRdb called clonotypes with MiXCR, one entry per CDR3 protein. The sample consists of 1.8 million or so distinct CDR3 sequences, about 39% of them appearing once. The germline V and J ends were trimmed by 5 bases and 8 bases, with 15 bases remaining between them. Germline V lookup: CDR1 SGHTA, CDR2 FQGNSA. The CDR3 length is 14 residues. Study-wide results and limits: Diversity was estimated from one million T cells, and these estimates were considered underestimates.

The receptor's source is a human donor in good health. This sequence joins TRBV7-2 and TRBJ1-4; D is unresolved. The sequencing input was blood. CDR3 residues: CASSIRSLGEKLFF. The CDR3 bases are TGTGCCAGCAGCATACGGAGCCTCGGGGAAAAACTGTTTTTT.